This T cell receptor (beta chain) was profiled in a study of blood T cell repertoires in COVID-19. For the study at large: Sites across the United States, Italy and Spain contributed samples from acute and convalescent COVID-19. In each case, the material was cDNA or gDNA derived from T cells, B-cell-depleted T cells, or PBMCs.

TCRdb's copy holds only in-frame clones and misses some; the assay was immunoSEQ multiplex PCR. The data hold around 420,000 clones, with 70% to 90% observed a single time. This CDR3 is built from 16 residues. Germline V gene sequence: CDR1 ENHRY, CDR2 SYGVKD. Trimming took off 4 bases at V and 0 bases at J, with 13 bases between the two ends. Sequencing used PBMCs or T cells enriched from blood (not recorded which). The J gene is TRBJ1-3, the V gene TRBV10-3; D is undetermined. The receptor comes from a woman in her 40s with acute COVID-19. The CDR3 DNA sequence: TGTGCCATCAGTGCCTTCGTTGGGAGCTCTGGAAACACCATATATTTT. Amino acids: CAISAFVGSSGNTIYF.